This T cell receptor (beta chain) was sequenced during a study of identical twins. This CDR3 is 15 amino acids long. J was trimmed by 4 bases and V by 8 bases; bases with no gene match: 10. Unique molecular identifiers were present on the cDNA, which also gained a universal primer site by template switching. TCRdb recomputed calls from the 5' RACE reads with MiXCR, one row per CDR3 protein. Among 600,000 to 800,000 distinct CDR3 sequences listed, approximately 22% were seen once. The data were also submitted as part of a second study, on T cells expressing NK-cell markers. That source adds: It was sorted CD3+CD56-NKG2C+, CD3+CD56+NKG2C- and CD3+CD56+NKG2C+ T cells that provided the TCR beta repertoires. Of the CD8+ T cell pool in six donors, roughly 1.0-7.5% was accounted for by dominant NKG2C+ clonotypes.

Specimen: PBMCs. The chain couples TRBV12-3 or TRBV12-4 to TRBJ2-2; 7 bases align to TRBD1. This TCR was recovered from a woman between 18 and 29 years old in good health. The CDR3 loop is CASRAVTGTTGELFF. The CDR3, as DNA: TGTGCCAGCCGGGCCGTGACAGGGACCACCGGGGAGCTGTTTTTT.